Sequencing of this T cell receptor (beta chain) was carried out in a study of CD8+ T cells in alopecia areata. Overall study context: A regimen of oral tofacitinib, 5 to 10 mg twice daily, was given to treated patients. Findings and limits, study-wide: In lesional scalp, particularly from alopecia totalis/universalis, clonality was higher than in normal scalp.

Extraction of RNA preceded its reverse transcription into cDNA, which served as the sequencing template. Clones were sequenced by immunoSEQ multiplex PCR, and TCRdb holds only the in-frame ones, with some missing. The data show around 290,000 clones, 58% seen once. Concerning this clone: The antigen is unknown.

Treatment meaning: oral pan-JAK inhibitor, 5-10 mg twice daily. Here the sequenced sample was CD4+ T cells sorted from blood, taken at week 24, from a patient treated with tofacitinib. The receptor comes from a human donor with alopecia areata.

The CDR3 bases are TGCGCCAGCAGCACGGGACCGGAGTGGGGCAATGAGCAGTTCTTC. Amino acids: CASSTGPEWGNEQFF. The chain carries TRBV5-1 and TRBJ2-1; D is perhaps TRBD1 or TRBD2 (5 bases each). Between the trimmed V and J ends, which lost 4 bases and 6 bases, there was a span of 17 bases. Germline CDR1 is SGHRS and CDR2 is YFSETQ. The CDR3 is 15 amino acids.